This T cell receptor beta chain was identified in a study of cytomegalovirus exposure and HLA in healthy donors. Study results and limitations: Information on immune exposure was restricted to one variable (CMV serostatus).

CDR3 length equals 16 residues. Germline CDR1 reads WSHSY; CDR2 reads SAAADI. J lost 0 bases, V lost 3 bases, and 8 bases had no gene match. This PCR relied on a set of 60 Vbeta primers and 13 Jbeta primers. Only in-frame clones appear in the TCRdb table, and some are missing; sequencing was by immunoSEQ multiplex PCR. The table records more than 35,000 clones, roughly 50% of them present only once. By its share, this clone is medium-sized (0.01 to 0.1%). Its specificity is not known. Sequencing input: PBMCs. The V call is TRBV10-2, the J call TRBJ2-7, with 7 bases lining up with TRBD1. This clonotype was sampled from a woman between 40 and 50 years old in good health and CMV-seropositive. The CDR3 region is CASSDYRDSFSYEQYF. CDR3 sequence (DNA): TGCGCCAGCAGTGATTACCGGGACAGCTTCTCCTACGAGCAGTACTTC.